The source of this T cell receptor beta chain is a study of HIV-infected patients and healthy controls. V lost 3 bases to trimming and J lost 7 bases, with 12 bases between them. Germline CDR1 is LNHDA and CDR2 is SQIVND (reference sequence). This CDR3 contains 13 residues. TCRdb analysed the 5' RACE reads with MiXCR anew, one entry per CDR3 protein. The table records approximately 67,000 distinct CDR3 sequences, around 17% of them present only once. The TCR was taken from a human donor in good health. Sequencing was done on a sample of CD4+ T cells from blood. V is TRBV19 and J is TRBJ1-2; D possibly corresponds to TRBD1 (5 bases). CDR3 DNA sequence: TGTGCCAGTAGTATCTTGCAGGGTCGTGGCTACACCTTC. It is translated as CASSILQGRGYTF.